This T cell receptor beta chain is from a study of blood T cell repertoires in COVID-19. The CDR3 runs 15 residues. Germline CDR1 reads SSHAT; CDR2 reads FNYEAQ (reference sequence). Using immunoSEQ multiplex PCR, the repertoire was profiled, and TCRdb retains in-frame clones only, with some absent. The repertoire consists of about 180,000 clones, with roughly 78% occurring once and the leading ten covering 5% to 8.5%. This clone occurred a few times. Its ends do not fully match the called genes, so a read error is possible. Sequenced input: peripheral blood. This chain uses TRBV7-7 with TRBJ2-5; TRBD2 might be the D (5 bases). This receptor was identified in a man between 65 and 79 years old with active or convalescent COVID-19. The CDR3 nucleotides read TGTGCTAGCAGCCAAAGGCGCGGTACGGGGGAGACCCAGTACTTC. Protein: CASSQRRGTGETQYF.